This record looks at one TCR beta chain sequence and its context. As processed by the authors: Using reference gene primer amplification, nucleated cell counts were estimated. TCRdb keeps only in-frame clones here, not all; method: immunoSEQ multiplex PCR. V, J and clone size derive from that table, while D and trimming were established from the DNA sequence. Of around 240,000 clones listed, approximately 83% are singletons. This entry comes from a study of blood T cell repertoires in COVID-19. The overall study: Researchers got acute and convalescent COVID-19 samples from the United States, Italy and Spain. The cDNA or gDNA used as material had been derived from T cells, B-cell-depleted T cells, or PBMCs.

The CDR3 totals 15 residues. From germline, CDR1 is SGHKS and CDR2 YYEKEE (reference sequence). With 3 bases clipped from V and 2 bases from J, the junction kept 7 bases outside the gene matches. The TCR comes from a woman aged 25-40 years who had recovered from COVID-19. Sequenced sample: peripheral blood. This chain uses TRBV5-5 with TRBJ1-1, with TRBD1 matching 7 bases. The CDR3 is CASSSRTGSNTEAFF. The CDR3 region has the DNA TGTGCCAGCAGCTCCAGGACAGGATCCAACACTGAAGCTTTCTTT.